Detailed here is one T cell receptor (beta chain). In the authors' workflow: Reference gene primer amplification yielded estimated nucleated cell counts. Some clones are missing from TCRdb's copy, which holds only in-frame ones; the method was immunoSEQ multiplex PCR. V, J and clone size reflect that table, while D and trimming were determined from the DNA. Of around 300,000 clones listed, 65% to 85% are singletons. Germline assignment: CDR1 MNHNY and CDR2 SVGAGI (reference sequence). The V and J ends lost 2 bases and 9 bases, in that order; junction bases with no gene match: 7. CDR3 length: 14 amino acids. The sample is drawn from a study of blood T cell repertoires in COVID-19. Study information: Some COVID-19 samples were acute and others convalescent; all came from the United States, Italy and Spain.

The sequenced sample was peripheral blood. The receptor comes from a young man with active or convalescent COVID-19. V is TRBV6-6 and J is TRBJ1-5; 7 bases line up with TRBD1. The CDR3 reads CASSYRDSARPQHF. Here the CDR3 DNA reads TGTGCCAGCAGTTACCGGGACAGCGCGAGGCCCCAGCATTTT.